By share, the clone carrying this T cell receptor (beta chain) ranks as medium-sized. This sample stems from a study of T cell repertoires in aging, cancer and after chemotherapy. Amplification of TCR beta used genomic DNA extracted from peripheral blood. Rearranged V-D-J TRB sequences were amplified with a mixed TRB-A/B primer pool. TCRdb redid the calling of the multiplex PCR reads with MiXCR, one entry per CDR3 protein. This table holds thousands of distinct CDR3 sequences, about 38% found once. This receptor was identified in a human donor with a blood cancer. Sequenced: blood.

CDR3 DNA: TGCAGCGTACACAGGGGAGGGGGCCAAGAGACCCAGTACTTC. As protein: CSVHRGGGQETQYF. This rearrangement joins TRBV29-1 to TRBJ2-5; D is possibly TRBD1 or TRBD2 (7 bases each). CDR1 SQVTM and CDR2 ANQGSEA come from the germline V gene. This CDR3 has 14 amino acids. Trimming cost V 6 bases and J 1 base, with 15 bases left between them.